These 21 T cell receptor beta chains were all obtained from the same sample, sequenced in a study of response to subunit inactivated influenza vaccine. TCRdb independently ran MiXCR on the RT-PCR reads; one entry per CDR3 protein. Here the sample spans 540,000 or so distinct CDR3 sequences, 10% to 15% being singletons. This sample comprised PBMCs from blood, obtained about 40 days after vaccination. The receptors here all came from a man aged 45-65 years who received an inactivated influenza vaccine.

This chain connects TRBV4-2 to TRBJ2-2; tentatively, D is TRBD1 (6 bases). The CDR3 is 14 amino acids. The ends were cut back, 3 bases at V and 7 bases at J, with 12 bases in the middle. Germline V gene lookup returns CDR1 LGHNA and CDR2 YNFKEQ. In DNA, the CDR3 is TGTGCCAGCAGCCAGTCACAGGGTTACGGGGAGCTGTTTTTT. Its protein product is CASSQSQGYGELFF.

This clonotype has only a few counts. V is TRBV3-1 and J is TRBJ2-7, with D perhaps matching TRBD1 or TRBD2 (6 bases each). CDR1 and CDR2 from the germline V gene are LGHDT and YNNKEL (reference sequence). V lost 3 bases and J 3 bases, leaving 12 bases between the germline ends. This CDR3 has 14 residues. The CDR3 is CASSQGGQLYEQYF. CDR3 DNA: TGTGCCAGCAGCCAGGGGGGACAACTCTACGAGCAGTACTTC.

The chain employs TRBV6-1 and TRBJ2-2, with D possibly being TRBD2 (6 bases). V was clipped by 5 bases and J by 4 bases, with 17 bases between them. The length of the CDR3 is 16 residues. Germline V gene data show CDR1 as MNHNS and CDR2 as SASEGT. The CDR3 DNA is TGTGCCAGCAGTCCTACGGAGGGGCGCATCACCGGGGAGCTGTTTTTT. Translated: CASSPTEGRITGELFF.

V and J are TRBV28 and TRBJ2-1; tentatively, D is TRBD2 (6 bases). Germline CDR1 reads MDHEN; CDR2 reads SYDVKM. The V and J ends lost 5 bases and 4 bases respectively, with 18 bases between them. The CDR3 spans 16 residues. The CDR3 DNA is TGTGCCAGCAGTCCGGCGAGGAGGGGTTGGTACAATGAGCAGTTCTTC. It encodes CASSPARRGWYNEQFF.

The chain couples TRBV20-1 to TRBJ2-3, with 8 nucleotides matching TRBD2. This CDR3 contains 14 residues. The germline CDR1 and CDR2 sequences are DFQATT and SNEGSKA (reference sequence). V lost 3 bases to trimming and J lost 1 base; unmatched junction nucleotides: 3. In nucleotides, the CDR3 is TGCAGTGCTAGTACAGCGGGAGGCACAGATACGCAGTATTTT. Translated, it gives CSASTAGGTDTQYF.

The CDR3 DNA is TGTGCCAGCGCGAGGGCCACCCGGGTTGACACTGAAGCTTTCTTT. Its translation is CASARATRVDTEAFF. The chain employs TRBV2 and TRBJ1-1; D is unresolved. The CDR3 has 15 residues. CDR1 is SNHLY and CDR2 is FYNNEI in the germline V gene. The V gene lost 8 bases and the J gene lost 3 bases, with 19 bases spanning the gap.

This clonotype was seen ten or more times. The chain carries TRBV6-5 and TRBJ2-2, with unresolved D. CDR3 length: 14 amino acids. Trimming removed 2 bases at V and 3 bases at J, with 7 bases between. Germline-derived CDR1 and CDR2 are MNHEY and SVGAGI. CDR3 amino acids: CASSYGVYTGELFF. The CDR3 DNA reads TGTGCCAGCAGTTACGGCGTTTACACCGGGGAGCTGTTTTTT.

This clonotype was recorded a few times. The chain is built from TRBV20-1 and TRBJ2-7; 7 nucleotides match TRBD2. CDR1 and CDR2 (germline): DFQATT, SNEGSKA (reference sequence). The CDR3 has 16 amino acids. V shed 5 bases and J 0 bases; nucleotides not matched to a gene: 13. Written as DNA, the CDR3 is TGCAGTGCTCCCATGACCTCGAGCGGGAACTCCTACGAGCAGTACTTC. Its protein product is CSAPMTSSGNSYEQYF.

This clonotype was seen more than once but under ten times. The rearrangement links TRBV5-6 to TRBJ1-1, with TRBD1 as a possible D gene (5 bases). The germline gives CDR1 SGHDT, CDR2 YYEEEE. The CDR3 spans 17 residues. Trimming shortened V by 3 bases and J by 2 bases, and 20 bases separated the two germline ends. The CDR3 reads CASSSRVGAGINTEAFF. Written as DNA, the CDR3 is TGTGCCAGCAGCTCCCGCGTAGGGGCGGGTATTAACACTGAAGCTTTCTTT.

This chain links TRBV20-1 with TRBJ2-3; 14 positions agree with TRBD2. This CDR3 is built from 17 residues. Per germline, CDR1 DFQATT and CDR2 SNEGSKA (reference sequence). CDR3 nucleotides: TGCTGTGTTACAACACCGGGACTAGCGGGGGACACAGATACGCAGTATTTT. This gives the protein CCVTTPGLAGDTDTQYF.

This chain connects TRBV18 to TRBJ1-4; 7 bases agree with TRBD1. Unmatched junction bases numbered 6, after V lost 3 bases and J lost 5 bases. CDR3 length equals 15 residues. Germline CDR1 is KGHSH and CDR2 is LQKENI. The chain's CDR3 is CASSPDRVTNEKLFF. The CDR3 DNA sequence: TGTGCCAGCTCACCCGACAGGGTTACGAATGAAAAACTGTTTTTT.

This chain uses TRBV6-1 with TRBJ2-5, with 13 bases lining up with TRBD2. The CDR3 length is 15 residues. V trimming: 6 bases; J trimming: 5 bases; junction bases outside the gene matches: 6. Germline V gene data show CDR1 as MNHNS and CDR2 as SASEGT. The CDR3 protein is CASRTSGRAGETQYF. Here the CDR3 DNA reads TGTGCCAGCAGAACTAGCGGGAGGGCAGGTGAGACCCAGTACTTC.

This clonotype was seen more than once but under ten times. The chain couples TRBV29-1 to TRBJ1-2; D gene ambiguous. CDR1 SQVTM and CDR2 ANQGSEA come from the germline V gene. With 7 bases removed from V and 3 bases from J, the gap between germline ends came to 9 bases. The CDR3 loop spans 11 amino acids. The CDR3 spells CSGSGDYGYTF. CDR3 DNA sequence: TGCAGCGGGAGTGGGGACTATGGCTACACCTTC.

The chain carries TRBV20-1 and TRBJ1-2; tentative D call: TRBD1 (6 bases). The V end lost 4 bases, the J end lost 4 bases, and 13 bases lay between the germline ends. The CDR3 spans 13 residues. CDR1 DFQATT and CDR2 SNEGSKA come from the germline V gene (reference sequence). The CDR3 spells CSATRQDSYGYTF. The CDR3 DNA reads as TGCAGTGCTACCCGACAGGATTCCTATGGCTACACCTTC.

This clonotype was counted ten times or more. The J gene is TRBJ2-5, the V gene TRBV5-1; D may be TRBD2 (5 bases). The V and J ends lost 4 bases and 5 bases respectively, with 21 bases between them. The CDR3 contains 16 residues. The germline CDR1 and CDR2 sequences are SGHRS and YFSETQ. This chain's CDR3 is CASSPGSTIGWETQYF. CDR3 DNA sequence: TGCGCCAGCAGCCCGGGATCTACTATAGGGTGGGAGACCCAGTACTTC.

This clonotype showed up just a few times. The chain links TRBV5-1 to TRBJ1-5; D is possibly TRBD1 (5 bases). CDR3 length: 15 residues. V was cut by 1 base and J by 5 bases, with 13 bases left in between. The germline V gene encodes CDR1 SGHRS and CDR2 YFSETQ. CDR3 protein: CASSLTGHKYQPQHF. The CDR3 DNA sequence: TGCGCCAGCAGCTTGACAGGTCATAAGTATCAGCCCCAGCATTTT.

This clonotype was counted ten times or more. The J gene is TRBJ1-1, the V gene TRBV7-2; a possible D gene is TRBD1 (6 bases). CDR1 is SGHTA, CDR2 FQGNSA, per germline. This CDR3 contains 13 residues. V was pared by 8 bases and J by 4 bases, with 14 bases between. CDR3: CASGWGASTEAFF. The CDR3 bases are TGTGCCAGCGGATGGGGGGCGAGCACTGAAGCTTTCTTT.

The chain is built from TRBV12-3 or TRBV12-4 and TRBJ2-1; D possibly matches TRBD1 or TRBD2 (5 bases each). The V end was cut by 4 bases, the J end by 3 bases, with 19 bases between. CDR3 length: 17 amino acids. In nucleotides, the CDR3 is TGTGCCAGCAGTTCAAATTATGGGGGAAAAAGCTACAATGAGCAGTTCTTC. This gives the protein CASSSNYGGKSYNEQFF.

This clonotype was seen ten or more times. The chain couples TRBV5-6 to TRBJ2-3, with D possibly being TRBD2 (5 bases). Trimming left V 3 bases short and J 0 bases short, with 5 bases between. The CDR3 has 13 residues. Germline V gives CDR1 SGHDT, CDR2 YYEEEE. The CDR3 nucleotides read TGTGCCAGCAGCTGGACTAGCACAGATACGCAGTATTTT. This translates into CASSWTSTDTQYF.

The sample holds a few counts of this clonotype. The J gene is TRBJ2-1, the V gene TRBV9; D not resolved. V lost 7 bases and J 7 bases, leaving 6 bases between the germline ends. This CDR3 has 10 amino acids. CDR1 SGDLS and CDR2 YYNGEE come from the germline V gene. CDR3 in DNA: TGTGCCAGCGACGGGAATGAGCAGTTCTTC. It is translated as CASDGNEQFF.

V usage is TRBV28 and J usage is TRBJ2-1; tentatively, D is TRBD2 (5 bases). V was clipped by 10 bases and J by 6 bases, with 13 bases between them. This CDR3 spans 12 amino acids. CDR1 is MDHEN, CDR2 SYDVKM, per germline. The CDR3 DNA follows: TGTGCCACTCGCGGCGGAGGCAATGAGCAGTTCTTC. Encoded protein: CATRGGGNEQFF.